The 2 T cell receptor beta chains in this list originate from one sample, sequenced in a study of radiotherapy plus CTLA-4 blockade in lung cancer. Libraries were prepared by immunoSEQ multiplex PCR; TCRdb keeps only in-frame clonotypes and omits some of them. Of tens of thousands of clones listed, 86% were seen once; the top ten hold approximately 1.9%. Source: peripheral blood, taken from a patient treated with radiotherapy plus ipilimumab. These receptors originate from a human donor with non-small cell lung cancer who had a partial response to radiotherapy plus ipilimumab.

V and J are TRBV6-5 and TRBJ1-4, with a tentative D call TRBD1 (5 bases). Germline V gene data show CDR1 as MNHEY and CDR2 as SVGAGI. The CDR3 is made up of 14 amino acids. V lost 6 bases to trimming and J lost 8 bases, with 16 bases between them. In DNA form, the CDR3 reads TGTGCCAGCAGAACGGGTAGGGGAGGGGAAAAACTGTTTTTT. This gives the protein CASRTGRGGEKLFF.

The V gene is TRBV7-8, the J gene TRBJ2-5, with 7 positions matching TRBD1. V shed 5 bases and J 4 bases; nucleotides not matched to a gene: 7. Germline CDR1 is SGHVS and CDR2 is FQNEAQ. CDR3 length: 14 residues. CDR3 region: CASSPRTGGETQYF. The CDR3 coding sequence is TGTGCCAGCAGCCCGCGGACAGGAGGAGAGACCCAGTACTTC.